The entry below describes one T cell receptor beta chain. No antigen is known for it. This sample is drawn from a study of cytomegalovirus exposure and HLA in healthy donors. Looking at the study overall: Among the approximately 400 donors who were genotyped, about 86% fell in the genetic ancestry cluster that is associated with self-reported Caucasian donors.

In the PCR, 60 Vbeta and 13 Jbeta primers were used. The data were produced by immunoSEQ multiplex PCR, yet TCRdb's version contains in-frame clones alone and is incomplete. In the table there are 90,000 to 100,000 clones, under 80% of which are singletons. The study's findings and limits: Presence/absence analyses rested on an assumption that sequencing depth was roughly uniform across donors. TCR beta chains associated with HLA were, in a later analysis, more clonally expanded than equally common others.

Germline assignment: CDR1 ENHRY and CDR2 SYGVKD. V dropped 7 bases and J dropped 1 base, with 17 bases sitting between them. The CDR3 spans 15 residues. The V gene is TRBV10-3, the J gene TRBJ2-7, with D uncertain. The clonotype comes from a man aged 35-49 years in good health and CMV-seronegative. The source material was PBMCs. This chain's CDR3 is CAIKSADGPSYEQYF. The CDR3 nucleotides are TGTGCCATCAAGTCTGCGGATGGCCCGTCCTACGAGCAGTACTTC.